These 23 T cell receptor beta chains came from one sample sequenced in a study of blood T cell repertoires in COVID-19. The data were produced by immunoSEQ multiplex PCR, yet TCRdb's version contains in-frame clones alone and is incomplete. The sample has approximately 290,000 clones; approximately 84% are singletons. The specimen was peripheral blood. Receptor source: an older person with COVID-19, enrolled during active disease.

This chain links TRBV6-6 with TRBJ2-3, with TRBD2 matching 8 bases. The CDR3 totals 16 residues. In germline, CDR1 is MNHNY, CDR2 SVGAGI (reference sequence). V lost 1 base and J lost 1; bases outside the gene matches: 4. The CDR3 sequence is CASSYLSGRGTDTQYF. The CDR3 DNA follows: TGTGCCAGCAGTTACTTAAGCGGGAGAGGCACAGATACGCAGTATTTT.

The chain is built from TRBV15 and TRBJ2-1; 9 bases are a match to TRBD1. The CDR3 loop spans 18 amino acids. The ends lost 1 base at V and 5 bases at J; junction bases unmatched: 12. CDR1 LNHNV and CDR2 YYDKDF come from the germline V gene (reference sequence). Here the CDR3 DNA reads TGTGCCACCAGCAGAGCAGGACAGGGGTTGGGGACCGACAATGAGCAGTTCTTC. It translates to CATSRAGQGLGTDNEQFF.

The chain is built from TRBV15 and TRBJ2-5; D is possibly TRBD2 (5 bases). The CDR3 contains 13 residues. Deletions cut 6 bases from V and 4 bases from J, with 12 bases between. Looked up from germline, CDR1 is LNHNV and CDR2 is YYDKDF (reference sequence). The CDR3 coding sequence is TGTGCCACCAGGGTGGAACTAGGAGAGACCCAGTACTTC. Its protein is CATRVELGETQYF.

The chain employs TRBV6-4 and TRBJ1-6; no firm D call. The germline V gene encodes CDR1 MRHNA and CDR2 SNTAGT. The V end lost 3 bases, the J end lost 4 bases, and 7 bases lay between the germline ends. This CDR3 is built from 14 residues. This CDR3 reads CASSETGYNSPLHF. CDR3 nucleotides: TGTGCCAGCAGTGAAACGGGTTATAATTCACCCCTCCACTTT.

This rearrangement joins TRBV6-6 to TRBJ1-1; unclear D gene. V was pared by 7 bases and J by 0 bases, with 9 bases between. The germline V gene encodes CDR1 MNHNY and CDR2 SVGAGI (reference sequence). There are 13 residues in the CDR3. For the CDR3, the DNA is TGTGCCAGCACCTACGGGATGAACACTGAAGCTTTCTTT. Its protein product is CASTYGMNTEAFF.

V is TRBV7-6 and J is TRBJ2-7; 9 bases map to TRBD1. The V gene's germline CDR1 is SGHVS and CDR2 FNYEAQ. CDR3 size: 16 residues. The V segment lost 4 bases and the J segment 3 bases; nucleotides outside the gene matches: 10. The DNA for the CDR3 is TGTGCCAGCAGCTCCAAGCCGGGACAGGGTGGCTACGAGCAGTACTTC. Translation gives CASSSKPGQGGYEQYF.

The V gene is TRBV29-1, the J gene TRBJ2-1; the match to TRBD2 covers 8 bases. V shed 1 base, J shed 1 base, and the junction held 9 bases outside the gene matches. Per germline, CDR1 SQVTM and CDR2 ANQGSEA. CDR3 length: 17 residues. The CDR3 DNA reads TGCAGCGTTGAAGGCCACACCGGGAGGGGATCCTACAATGAGCAGTTCTTC. Translation gives CSVEGHTGRGSYNEQFF.

This rearrangement joins TRBV3-1 (or the pseudogene TRBV3-2) to TRBJ2-5; the match to TRBD2 covers 7 bases. The V gene's germline CDR1 is LGHDT and CDR2 YNNKEL (reference sequence). The CDR3 has 14 amino acids. With 4 bases clipped from V and 5 bases from J, the junction kept 7 bases outside the gene matches. The CDR3 here is CASSRGGSTETQYF. In DNA form, the CDR3 reads TGTGCCAGCAGCCGGGGGGGATCTACGGAGACCCAGTACTTC.

This sequence joins TRBV19 and TRBJ2-1; 10 nucleotides agree with TRBD2. The V gene's germline CDR1 is LNHDA and CDR2 SQIVND (reference sequence). The CDR3 sequence is 16 residues long. The ends lost 7 bases at V and 2 bases at J; junction bases unmatched: 8. CDR3 loop: CASTSGRDLAYNEQFF. CDR3 DNA sequence: TGTGCCAGTACCAGCGGGAGGGACTTAGCCTACAATGAGCAGTTCTTC.

This rearrangement joins TRBV19 to TRBJ1-1; the match to TRBD1 covers 10 bases. CDR1 and CDR2 (germline): LNHDA, SQIVND (reference sequence). The ends lost 5 bases at V and 4 bases at J; junction bases unmatched: 13. This CDR3 region has 17 residues. DNA for the CDR3: TGTGCCAGTAGTGCCCTACCCGGGGACAGGGGTTTCACTGAAGCTTTCTTT. Its protein product is CASSALPGDRGFTEAFF.

V and J are TRBV6-5 and TRBJ1-6; D ambiguous. The germline V and J ends were trimmed by 6 bases and 6 bases, with 9 bases remaining between them. CDR1 MNHEY and CDR2 SVGAGI come from the germline V gene. The CDR3 length is 13 residues. DNA of the CDR3: TGTGCCAGCAGAGACGCTAGTAATTCACCCCTCCACTTT. Translated, it gives CASRDASNSPLHF.

The chain recombines TRBV19 with TRBJ2-3, with 14 bases identical to TRBD2. The J segment lost 3 bases and the V segment lost 5 bases, leaving 1 base of the junction unmatched. CDR1 LNHDA and CDR2 SQIVND come from the germline V gene (reference sequence). The CDR3 is 15 residues long. CDR3 loop: CASSGTSGGTDTQYF. CDR3 bases: TGTGCCAGTAGTGGGACTAGCGGGGGAACAGATACGCAGTATTTT.

This chain connects TRBV3-1 (or the pseudogene TRBV3-2) to TRBJ2-7, with D possibly being TRBD1 (6 bases). The germline V gene has CDR1 LGHDT and CDR2 YNNKEL (reference sequence). V gave up 0 bases and J gave up 5 bases, with 11 bases separating them. This CDR3 is 14 amino acids long. The DNA of the CDR3 is TGTGCCAGCAGCCAAGAGTGGGACAAAAACGAGCAGTACTTC. It codes for CASSQEWDKNEQYF.

The V gene is TRBV19, the J gene TRBJ1-5; D possibly corresponds to TRBD1 (6 bases). Germline-derived CDR1 and CDR2 are LNHDA and SQIVND (reference sequence). CDR3 length: 17 residues. Between the trimmed V and J ends, which lost 8 bases and 3 bases, there was a span of 23 bases. This CDR3 is CASSSYIAMGANQPQHF. Written as DNA, the CDR3 is TGTGCCAGTTCCTCCTATATTGCCATGGGGGCCAATCAGCCCCAGCATTTT.

This chain connects TRBV9 to TRBJ2-2, with D unclear. CDR1 is SGDLS and CDR2 is YYNGEE in the germline V gene. This CDR3 spans 14 amino acids. V lost 0 bases and J 4 bases, leaving 7 bases between the germline ends. CDR3 sequence reads: CASSVGPGTGELFF. CDR3 sequence (DNA): TGTGCCAGCAGCGTAGGTCCGGGCACCGGGGAGCTGTTTTTT.

This chain joins TRBV2 and TRBJ2-2; 10 bases are shared with TRBD1. The junction had 3 bases not matched to a gene; V was cut back by 4 bases and J by 4 bases. Germline CDR1 SNHLY, CDR2 FYNNEI. The CDR3 runs to 15 residues. The CDR3 DNA sequence: TGTGCCAGCAGTGGACAGGGGGCCGGCACCGGGGAGCTGTTTTTT. It yields the protein CASSGQGAGTGELFF.

V is TRBV5-1 and J is TRBJ2-7; 7 bases map to TRBD1. Germline trimming cut 4 bases from V and 6 bases from J; bases unmatched to any gene: 10. Germline assignment: CDR1 SGHRS and CDR2 YFSETQ. The CDR3 length is 14 residues. CDR3: CASSRTGTEGEQYF. CDR3 nucleotides: TGCGCCAGCAGCAGAACCGGGACAGAAGGCGAGCAGTACTTC. Using reference TRBV5-1 and TRBJ2-7 for the parts outside the CDR3, the full variable domain is KAGVTQTPRYLIKTRGQQVTLSCSPISGHRSVSWYQQTPGQGLQFLFEYFSETQRNKGNFPGRFSGRQFSNSRSEMNVSTLELGDSALYLCASSRTGTEGEQYFGPGTRLTVT.

This chain connects TRBV7-9 to TRBJ1-1, with D unresolved. Germline V CDR1 and CDR2: SEHNR, FQNEAQ (reference sequence). This CDR3 spans 16 amino acids. V was trimmed by 1 base and J by 6 bases, leaving 18 bases between them. CDR3 protein: CASSLGGGSPLSEAFF. Written as DNA, the CDR3 is TGTGCCAGCAGCTTAGGAGGAGGCAGCCCACTTTCTGAAGCTTTCTTT. The variable domain in full, completed from reference TRBV7-9 and TRBJ1-1, reads DTGVSQNPRHKITKRGQNVTFRCDPISEHNRLYWYRQTLGQGPEFLTYFQNEAQLEKSRLLSDRFSAERPKGSFSTLEIQRTEQGDSAMYLCASSLGGGSPLSEAFFGQGTRLTVV.

J is TRBJ2-1 and V is TRBV7-2, with a weak D call TRBD2 (5 bases). CDR1 is SGHTA and CDR2 is FQGNSA in the germline V gene. The CDR3 extends over 14 amino acids. Trimming took off 5 bases at V and 1 base at J, with 9 bases between the two ends. The chain's CDR3 is CASSPAASYNEQFF. The DNA of the CDR3 is TGTGCCAGCAGCCCAGCGGCGTCCTACAATGAGCAGTTCTTC.

The rearrangement links TRBV4-3 to TRBJ2-1; TRBD2 aligns across 7 bases. This CDR3 comprises 16 residues. V shed 0 bases, J shed 2 bases, and the junction held 4 bases outside the gene matches. Per germline, CDR1 LGHNA and CDR2 YSLEER. The CDR3, as DNA: TGCGCCAGCAGCCAAGAGGGGCGGGGGACCTACAATGAGCAGTTCTTC. Residues: CASSQEGRGTYNEQFF.

The V call is TRBV5-5, the J call TRBJ1-6; D remains ambiguous. The CDR3 contains 17 residues. The ends were cut back, 8 bases at V and 9 bases at J, with 27 bases in the middle. Germline V gene data show CDR1 as SGHKS and CDR2 as YYEKEE (reference sequence). The CDR3 is CASKGRPQGGQSSPLHF. The CDR3 DNA reads TGTGCCAGTAAAGGGCGGCCCCAAGGAGGGCAGAGTTCACCCCTCCACTTT.

The J gene is TRBJ2-1, the V gene TRBV4-1; D not certain. Germline values: CDR1 MGHRA, CDR2 YSYEKL. This CDR3 has 13 residues. Deletions cut 0 bases from V and 8 bases from J, with 8 bases between. The CDR3 region has the DNA TGCGCCAGCAGCCAAGATAGACTTTATGAGCAGTTCTTC. Its translation is CASSQDRLYEQFF.

V gene TRBV12-3 or TRBV12-4 combines with J gene TRBJ2-7, with 11 bases aligning to TRBD2. This CDR3 is 12 amino acids long. V lost 6 bases and J lost 9; bases outside the gene matches: 4. CDR3: CASRDGTSGQYF. CDR3 bases: TGTGCCAGCAGGGACGGGACTAGCGGGCAGTACTTC.